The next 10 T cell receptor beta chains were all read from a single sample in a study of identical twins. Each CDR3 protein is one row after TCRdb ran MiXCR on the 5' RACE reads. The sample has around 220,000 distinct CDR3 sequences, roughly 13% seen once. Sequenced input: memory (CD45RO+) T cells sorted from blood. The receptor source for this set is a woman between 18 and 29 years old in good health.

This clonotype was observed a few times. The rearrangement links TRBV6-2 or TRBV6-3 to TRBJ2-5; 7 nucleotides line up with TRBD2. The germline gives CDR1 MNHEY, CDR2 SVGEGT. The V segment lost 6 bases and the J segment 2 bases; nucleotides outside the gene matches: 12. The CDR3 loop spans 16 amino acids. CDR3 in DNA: TGTGCCAGCAGCCTGCGTGCGGGAGAGGGGCAAGAGACCCAGTACTTC. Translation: CASSLRAGEGQETQYF.

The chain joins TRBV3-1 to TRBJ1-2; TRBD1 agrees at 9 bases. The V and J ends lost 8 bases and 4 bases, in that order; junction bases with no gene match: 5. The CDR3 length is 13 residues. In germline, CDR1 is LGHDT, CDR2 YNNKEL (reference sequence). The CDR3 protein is CASEGQGLYGYTF. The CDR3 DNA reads TGTGCCAGCGAGGGACAGGGCCTCTATGGCTACACCTTC.

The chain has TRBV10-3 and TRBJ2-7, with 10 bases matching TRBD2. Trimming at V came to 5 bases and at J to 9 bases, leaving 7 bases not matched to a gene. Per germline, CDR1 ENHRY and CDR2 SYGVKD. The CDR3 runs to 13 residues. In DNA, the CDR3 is TGTGCCATCAGTCTAGCGGGGGACACGGGGCAGTACTTC. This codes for CAISLAGDTGQYF.

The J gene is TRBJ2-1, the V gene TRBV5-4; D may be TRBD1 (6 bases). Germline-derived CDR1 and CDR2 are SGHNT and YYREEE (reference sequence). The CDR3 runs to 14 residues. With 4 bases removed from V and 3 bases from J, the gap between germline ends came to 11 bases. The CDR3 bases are TGTGCCAGCAGCATCCGGGACAACTACAATGAGCAGTTCTTC. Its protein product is CASSIRDNYNEQFF.

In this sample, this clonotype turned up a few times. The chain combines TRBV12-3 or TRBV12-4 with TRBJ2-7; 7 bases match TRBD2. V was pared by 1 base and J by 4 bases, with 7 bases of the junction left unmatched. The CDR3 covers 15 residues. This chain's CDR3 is CASSLEAWGGYEQYF. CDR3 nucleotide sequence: TGTGCCAGCAGTTTAGAGGCTTGGGGGGGATACGAGCAGTACTTC.

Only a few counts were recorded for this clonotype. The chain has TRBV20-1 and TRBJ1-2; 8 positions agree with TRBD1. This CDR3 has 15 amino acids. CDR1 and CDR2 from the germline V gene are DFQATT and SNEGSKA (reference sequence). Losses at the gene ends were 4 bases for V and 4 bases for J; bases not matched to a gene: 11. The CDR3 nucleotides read TGCAGTGCTACCCCCCCCGGACAGGGCAGCTATGGCTACACCTTC. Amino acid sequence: CSATPPGQGSYGYTF.

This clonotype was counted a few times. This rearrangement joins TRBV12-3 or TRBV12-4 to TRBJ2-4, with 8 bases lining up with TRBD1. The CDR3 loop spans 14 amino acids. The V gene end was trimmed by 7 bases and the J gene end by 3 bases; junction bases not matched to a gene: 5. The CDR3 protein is CASTIGQGKNIQYF. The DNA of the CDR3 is TGTGCCAGCACCATCGGACAGGGCAAAAACATTCAGTACTTC.

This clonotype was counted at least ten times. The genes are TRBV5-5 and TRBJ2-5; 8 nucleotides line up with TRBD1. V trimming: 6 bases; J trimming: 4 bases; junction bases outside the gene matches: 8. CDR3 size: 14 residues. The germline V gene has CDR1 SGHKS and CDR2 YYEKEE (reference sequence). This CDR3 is CASTPTGDGETQYF. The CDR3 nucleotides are TGTGCCAGCACCCCGACAGGGGACGGAGAGACCCAGTACTTC. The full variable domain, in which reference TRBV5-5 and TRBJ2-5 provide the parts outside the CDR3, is DAGVTQSPTHLIKTRGQQVTLRCSPISGHKSVSWYQQVLGQGPQFIFQYYEKEERGRGNFPDRFSARQFPNYSSELNVNALLLGDSALYLCASTPTGDGETQYFGPGTRLLVL.

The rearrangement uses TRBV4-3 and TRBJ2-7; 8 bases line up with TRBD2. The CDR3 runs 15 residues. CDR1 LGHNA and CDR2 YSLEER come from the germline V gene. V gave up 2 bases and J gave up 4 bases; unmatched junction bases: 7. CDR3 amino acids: CASSQQLAVGYEQYF. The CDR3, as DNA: TGCGCCAGCAGCCAACAACTAGCGGTTGGGTACGAGCAGTACTTC.

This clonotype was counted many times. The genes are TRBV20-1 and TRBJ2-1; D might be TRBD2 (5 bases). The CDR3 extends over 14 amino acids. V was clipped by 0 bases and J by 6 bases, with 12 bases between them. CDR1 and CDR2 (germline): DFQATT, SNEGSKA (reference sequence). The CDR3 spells CSARDLTSGNEQFF. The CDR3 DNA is TGCAGTGCTAGAGATCTAACTAGTGGCAATGAGCAGTTCTTC.